This paragraph covers one TCR beta chain sequence. Some clones are missing from TCRdb's copy, which holds only in-frame ones; the method was immunoSEQ multiplex PCR. The profile shows some 89,000 clones, around 80% of them singletons. This entry is derived from a study of blood T cell repertoires in COVID-19. Overall study context: COVID-19 samples, acute and convalescent, were from the United States, Italy and Spain. PBMCs, B-cell-depleted T cells, or T cells provided the cDNA or gDNA that made up the material.

This CDR3 comprises 16 residues. In germline, CDR1 is SGHTS, CDR2 YDEGEE. V trimming: 1 base; J trimming: 4 bases; junction bases outside the gene matches: 10. This receptor was identified in an elderly woman with acute or convalescent COVID-19. V gene TRBV5-8 combines with J gene TRBJ2-7, with 8 positions matching TRBD2. Sequenced: peripheral blood. The CDR3 DNA is TGTGCCAGCAGCTTGCAAGGTCCCGGGGGGGCGTACGAGCAGTACTTC. Translation gives CASSLQGPGGAYEQYF.